Listed below are T cell receptor beta chains from one sample, sequenced in a study of blood T cells in healthy people across ages. One entry per CDR3 protein results from TCRdb running MiXCR on the 5' RACE reads. Of fewer than 1.5 million distinct CDR3 sequences listed, 35% to 45% are singletons. The sequenced material came from blood. The receptor source for this set is a woman under 30 in good health. Both conserved end residues are part of each CDR3. Rows may omit the clone size; those that give it use once, few, many or a size class.

>TRBJ2-5|TRBV7-7|.
CASSFTSGDNEQYF
>TRBJ2-1|TRBV6-1|.
CASNGLAGGPSGNEQFF
>TRBJ2-4|TRBV20-1|.
CSARRVAKNIQYF
>TRBJ1-2|TRBV27|.
CASSRGALLLYGYTF
>TRBJ2-3|TRBV3-1|few
CASSHHRTSERPDTQYF
>TRBJ2-7|TRBV5-1|many
CASSSTGLYEQYF
>TRBJ1-4|TRBV6-5|.
CASRRSSEKLFF
>TRBJ2-4|TRBV5-1|.
CASSWTDAQQYF
>TRBJ2-7|TRBV24-1|.
CATSDGRVAGGREQYF
>TRBJ1-2|TRBV6-5|.
CASSYLGVVFRGYTF
>TRBJ2-7|TRBV25-1|.
CASSAQGGDFSYEQYF
>TRBJ2-5|TRBV28|.
CASSLLPGFQETQYF
>TRBJ2-1|TRBV5-1|few
CASSLGLARNEQFF
>TRBJ2-6|TRBV29-1|few
CSVRQTSGANVLTF
>TRBJ2-7|TRBV9|many
CASSVAKSPYEQYF
>TRBJ2-1|TRBV24-1|.
CATSDPAIDADGQFF
>TRBJ2-2|TRBV19|.
CASNRGTTGELFF
>TRBJ2-3|TRBV6-5|few
CASSYLMGARDTQYF
>TRBJ1-5|TRBV5-6|few
CASSWWAVNQPQHF
>TRBJ2-7|TRBV6-1|.
CASSGSFSGSPYEQYF
>TRBJ2-7|TRBV6-1|.
CASSPLGKEALSYEQYF
>TRBJ2-7|TRBV28|.
CASSLYAGSYEQYF
>TRBJ2-5|TRBV6-2/TRBV6-3|.
CASGNPRTAQYF
>TRBJ1-6|TRBV18|.
CASSPNRESPLHF
>TRBJ2-3|TRBV18|once
CASSRPSGRSTDTQYF
>TRBJ1-6|TRBV3-1|once
CASSHLHRDHNSPLHF
>TRBJ2-7|TRBV3-1|.
CASSQTSGGFHSYEQYF
>.|TRBV10-3|.
CAISYSAGGFEQYF
>TRBJ2-2|TRBV20-1|few
CSAKGLVNTGELFF
>TRBJ2-7|TRBV29-1|few
CSVGGRISSYEQYF
>TRBJ1-2|TRBV3-1|.
CASSREPGTANGYTF